The 24 T cell receptor beta chains below were found in one sample sequenced in a study of control samples from healthy donors and cancer patients. The assay was immunoSEQ multiplex PCR, and TCRdb's table has in-frame clones only and misses some. The data contain some 74,000 clones, around 93% of them singletons. Sequencing used blood. The receptor set was obtained from a woman aged 30 to 39 in good health.

This chain uses TRBV28 with TRBJ2-7, with a tentative D call TRBD1 (6 bases). The CDR3 totals 14 residues. V lost 5 bases and J 2 bases, leaving 13 bases between the germline ends. Germline lookup yields CDR1 MDHEN and CDR2 SYDVKM. The CDR3 sequence: CASSHSDSPYEQYV. The DNA for the CDR3 is TGTGCCAGCAGTCACTCGGACAGTCCCTACGAGCAGTACGTC.

J is TRBJ2-5 and V is TRBV2, with D unresolved. The CDR3 covers 10 residues. The germline gives CDR1 SNHLY, CDR2 FYNNEI. V lost 6 bases and J 5 bases, leaving 4 bases between the germline ends. CDR3 sequence reads: CASRFETQYF. The DNA for the CDR3 is TGTGCCAGCAGGTTTGAGACCCAGTACTTC.

The chain uses TRBV10-3 and TRBJ1-5; perhaps TRBD1 as D (5 bases). Germline V gives CDR1 ENHRY, CDR2 SYGVKD. The CDR3 runs 14 residues. Trimming took 4 bases from V and 7 from J, leaving 14 bases between them. In DNA form, the CDR3 reads TGTGCCATCAGTGCTTCTGGGCCAGGGCAGCCCCAGCATTTT. Translation gives CAISASGPGQPQHF.

Here the CDR3 DNA reads TGTGCCAGCAGCTTGGACGGTCCCCGAGGCTACACCTTC. Translating gives CASSLDGPRGYTF. The V and J genes are TRBV5-4 and TRBJ1-2; no definite D call. V was shortened by 0 bases and J by 8 bases, with 11 bases between the two germline ends. CDR1 is SGHNT, CDR2 YYREEE, per germline (reference sequence). This CDR3 comprises 13 residues.

V gene TRBV4-2 combines with J gene TRBJ2-2, with 10 bases matching TRBD1. CDR3 length equals 19 residues. Germline trimming cut 0 bases from V and 1 base from J; bases unmatched to any gene: 8. Germline values: CDR1 LGHNA, CDR2 YNFKEQ. In DNA form, the CDR3 reads TGTGCCAGCAGCCAAGATCCACGGGACAGGGGATTGAACACCGGGGAGCTGTTTTTT. It encodes CASSQDPRDRGLNTGELFF.

This chain links TRBV5-4 with TRBJ2-1, with D possibly matching TRBD1 (7 bases). Per germline, CDR1 SGHNT and CDR2 YYREEE (reference sequence). This CDR3 spans 15 amino acids. V lost 6 bases and J 1 base, leaving 14 bases between the germline ends. For the CDR3, the DNA is TGTGCCAGCAAACCCGGGGGACAGTCCTACAATGAGCAGTTCTTC. This encodes CASKPGGQSYNEQFF.

This chain uses TRBV19 with TRBJ2-7; no clear D gene. The V gene's germline CDR1 is LNHDA and CDR2 SQIVND (reference sequence). The V end lost 5 bases, the J end lost 0 bases, and 8 bases lay between the germline ends. The length of the CDR3 is 13 residues. As DNA, the CDR3 is TGTGCCAGTAGTTTACCCACCTCCTACGAGCAGTACTTC. Translation gives CASSLPTSYEQYF.

This sequence joins TRBV14 and TRBJ1-3, with a weak D call TRBD1 (5 bases). CDR1 is SGHDN, CDR2 FVKESK, per germline. V was pared by 1 base and J by 2 bases, with 9 bases between. This CDR3 spans 15 amino acids. In DNA, the CDR3 is TGTGCCAGCAGCCAAGCCTGGGGCGCTGGAAACACCATATATTTT. Its translation: CASSQAWGAGNTIYF.

The V gene is TRBV6-5, the J gene TRBJ1-4; possible D gene TRBD1, 5 bases. Germline V gene lookup returns CDR1 MNHEY and CDR2 SVGAGI. With 7 bases removed from V and 5 bases from J, the gap between germline ends came to 14 bases. The CDR3 totals 14 residues. The CDR3 region has the DNA TGTGCCAGCAACCGAGGCGGGGGAAATGAAAAACTGTTTTTT. Translation: CASNRGGGNEKLFF.

J is TRBJ1-1 and V is TRBV2; D unresolved. This CDR3 is 12 amino acids long. V was cut by 5 bases and J by 10 bases, with 14 bases left in between. In germline, CDR1 is SNHLY, CDR2 FYNNEI. CDR3 amino acids: CASSTTTPPAFF. The CDR3 bases are TGTGCCAGCAGTACCACGACCCCCCCAGCTTTCTTT.

The rearrangement joins TRBV10-3 to TRBJ2-3, with D uncertain. The V gene's germline CDR1 is ENHRY and CDR2 SYGVKD. V lost 6 bases to trimming and J lost 2 bases, with 9 bases between them. There are 13 residues in the CDR3. Here the CDR3 reads CAISRHDTDTQYF. Written as DNA, the CDR3 is TGTGCCATCAGCAGGCATGACACAGATACGCAGTATTTT.

This clone is a singleton in its sample. The J gene is TRBJ1-1, the V gene TRBV2, with a weak D call TRBD1 (6 bases). V was shortened by 10 bases and J by 3 bases, with 15 bases between the two germline ends. The CDR3 has 13 residues. Germline V gene data show CDR1 as SNHLY and CDR2 as FYNNEI. The CDR3 here is CANSRDTHTEAFF. For the CDR3, the DNA is TGTGCCAATAGTAGGGACACCCACACTGAAGCTTTCTTT.

The rearrangement joins TRBV6-5 to TRBJ2-1; D is ambiguous. The CDR3 extends over 13 amino acids. Per germline, CDR1 MNHEY and CDR2 SVGAGI. V lost 3 bases, J lost 6 bases, and 9 bases lay in between. The CDR3 reads CASSYILGNEQFF. The CDR3 DNA reads as TGTGCCAGCAGTTATATCCTAGGCAATGAGCAGTTCTTC.

The gene calls are TRBV24-1 and TRBJ2-3; possible D gene TRBD2, 7 bases. This CDR3 comprises 16 residues. V gave up 3 bases and J gave up 5 bases, with 17 bases separating them. CDR1 is KGHDR, CDR2 SFDVKD, per germline. The CDR3 bases are TGTGCCACCAGTGATCCGGGGGGCGGGGAGAGAGATACGCAGTATTTT. Translated, it gives CATSDPGGGERDTQYF.

The chain uses TRBV18 and TRBJ1-1; no reliable D call. The CDR3 consists of 13 residues. Trimming took 3 bases from V and 2 from J, leaving 7 bases between them. CDR1 is KGHSH, CDR2 LQKENI, per germline. CDR3 nucleotides: TGTGCCAGCTCACCCCCGTATAACACTGAAGCTTTCTTT. This translates into CASSPPYNTEAFF. Drawing the rest from reference TRBV18 and TRBJ1-1, the complete variable domain is NAGVMQNPRHLVRRRGQEARLRCSPMKGHSHVYWYRQLPEEGLKFMVYLQKENIIDESGMPKERFSAEFPKEGPSILRIQQVVRGDSAAYFCASSPPYNTEAFFGQGTRLTVV.

The count of this clone is one. This sequence joins TRBV5-4 and TRBJ1-1, with 8 nucleotides matching TRBD1. The CDR3 spans 14 residues. Germline V gives CDR1 SGHNT, CDR2 YYREEE (reference sequence). V lost 1 base, J lost 6 bases, and 5 bases stayed unmatched. The CDR3 loop is CASSLWTGTAEAFF. In DNA, the CDR3 is TGTGCCAGCAGCTTGTGGACAGGGACGGCTGAAGCTTTCTTT. The full variable domain, with the rest looked up from reference TRBV5-4 and TRBJ1-1, is ETGVTQSPTHLIKTRGQQVTLRCSSQSGHNTVSWYQQALGQGPQFIFQYYREEENGRGNFPPRFSGLQFPNYSSELNVNALELDDSALYLCASSLWTGTAEAFFGQGTRLTVV.

This chain connects TRBV5-1 to TRBJ2-1; no reliable D call. The V gene lost 0 bases and the J gene lost 8 bases, with 12 bases spanning the gap. Germline V lookup: CDR1 SGHRS, CDR2 YFSETQ. CDR3 length equals 14 residues. The CDR3 nucleotides read TGCGCCAGCAGCTTGGGGGTTGGTACGGATGAGCAGTTCTTC. It is translated as CASSLGVGTDEQFF.

This chain uses TRBV19 with TRBJ1-3; TRBD1 is a possible D gene (6 bases). Looked up from germline, CDR1 is LNHDA and CDR2 is SQIVND (reference sequence). The CDR3 length is 15 residues. The V end was cut by 5 bases, the J end by 0 bases, with 11 bases between. CDR3 residues: CASSSWTDSGNTIYF. Written as DNA, the CDR3 is TGTGCCAGTAGTTCCTGGACAGACTCTGGAAACACCATATATTTT.

The chain carries TRBV6-6 and TRBJ1-5, with TRBD1 as a possible D gene (5 bases). Between the trimmed V and J ends, which lost 2 bases and 0 bases, there was a span of 11 bases. Germline V CDR1 and CDR2: MNHNY, SVGAGI (reference sequence). This CDR3 spans 16 amino acids. In DNA, the CDR3 is TGTGCCAGCAGTTACGGGCAGGGCCGTAGCAATCAGCCCCAGCATTTT. Protein sequence: CASSYGQGRSNQPQHF.

The chain links TRBV5-1 to TRBJ2-1; 10 bases are shared with TRBD2. The CDR3 length is 17 residues. V lost 4 bases, J lost 4 bases, and 11 bases stayed unmatched. Germline assignment: CDR1 SGHRS and CDR2 YFSETQ. The CDR3 DNA reads as TGCGCCAGCAGCCGAGTGCAAACTAGCGGGGTTTACAATGAGCAGTTCTTC. It specifies CASSRVQTSGVYNEQFF.

V usage is TRBV7-9 and J usage is TRBJ2-7, with 9 nucleotides matching TRBD1. The CDR3 length is 17 residues. Trimming at V came to 1 base and at J to 5 bases, leaving 12 bases not matched to a gene. CDR1 is SEHNR, CDR2 FQNEAQ, per germline (reference sequence). DNA of the CDR3: TGTGCCAGCAGCTTAGGGAGGACAGGGGTCTCAAAGGACGAGCAGTACGTC. The encoded protein is CASSLGRTGVSKDEQYV.

V usage is TRBV27 and J usage is TRBJ1-5; D gene unclear. V lost 6 bases to trimming and J lost 1 base, with 13 bases between them. There are 15 residues in the CDR3. Germline lookup yields CDR1 MNHEY and CDR2 SMNVEV (reference sequence). The chain's CDR3 is CASRGSKWSNQPQHF. CDR3 DNA sequence: TGTGCCAGCAGGGGCTCCAAGTGGAGCAATCAGCCCCAGCATTTT.

The chain combines TRBV19 with TRBJ2-2; a possible D gene is TRBD1 (6 bases). The V and J ends lost 2 bases and 1 base respectively, with 11 bases between them. The CDR3 consists of 16 residues. Germline V gene data show CDR1 as LNHDA and CDR2 as SQIVND (reference sequence). CDR3 sequence reads: CASSIIWDMNTGELFF. The CDR3 bases are TGTGCCAGTAGTATAATCTGGGACATGAACACCGGGGAGCTGTTTTTT.

The chain carries TRBV30 and TRBJ2-7, with TRBD1 as a possible D gene (6 bases). This CDR3 has 12 residues. The V end lost 2 bases, the J end lost 5 bases, and 10 bases lay between the germline ends. Germline V gene lookup returns CDR1 GTSNPN and CDR2 SVGIG (reference sequence). The CDR3 spells CAWSYRAHEQYV. CDR3 bases: TGTGCCTGGAGTTACAGGGCCCACGAGCAGTACGTC.